Sequencing of this T cell receptor (beta chain) was carried out in a study of blood T cells in healthy people across ages. Overall study findings and caveats: Across samples, TCR beta diversity tracked strongly with naive T cell percentage. TCR beta diversity, measured per million T cells, fell in a roughly linear way with age. More naive CD4+ cells and higher diversity marked long-lived donors relative to aged donors.

The V gene's germline CDR1 is MNHEY and CDR2 SVGAGI. The V and J ends lost 0 bases and 0 bases respectively, with 15 bases between them. CDR3 length equals 19 residues. About this clonotype itself: What it binds is unknown.

The second PCR ran roughly 6 to 12 cycles with a sample-barcoded 5' primer and J-beta primers. Researchers report that a template-switch adaptor with 12 random nucleotides tagged each cDNA molecule. TCRdb reanalysed the 5' RACE reads using MiXCR and keeps one entry per CDR3 protein. The sample lists 550,000 to 700,000 distinct CDR3 sequences; 25% to 30% were seen once. J is TRBJ1-6 and V is TRBV6-5; perhaps TRBD1 as D (6 bases). The clonotype comes from a woman in her sixties or seventies in good health. Sequencing input: blood. Here the CDR3 reads CASSYSTSTGHSYNSPLHF. CDR3 coding DNA: TGTGCCAGCAGTTACTCTACGTCTACAGGGCACTCCTATAATTCACCCCTCCACTTT.